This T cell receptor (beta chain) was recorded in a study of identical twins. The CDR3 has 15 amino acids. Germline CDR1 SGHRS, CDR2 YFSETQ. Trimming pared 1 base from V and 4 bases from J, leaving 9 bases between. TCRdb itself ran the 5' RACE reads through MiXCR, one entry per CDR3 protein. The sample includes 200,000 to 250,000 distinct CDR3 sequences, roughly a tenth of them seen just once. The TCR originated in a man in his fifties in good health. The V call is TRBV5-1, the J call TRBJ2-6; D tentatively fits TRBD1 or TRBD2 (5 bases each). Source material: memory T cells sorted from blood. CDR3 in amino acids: CASSLMGEGANVLTF. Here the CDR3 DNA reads TGCGCCAGCAGCTTGATGGGGGAAGGGGCCAACGTCCTGACTTTC.